Listed here are 3 T cell receptor beta chains from one sample, sequenced in a study of post-analysis software for immune sequencing data. Findings and limits, study-wide: TRBV segments more frequent in patients than in controls numbered five and included TRBV5-6, TRBV5-1 and TRBV20-1.

Antigen specificity for these receptors is unknown. Unique molecular identifiers featured in each of the TCR beta cDNA libraries. TCRdb analysed the PCR reads with MiXCR anew, one entry per CDR3 protein. The profile shows more than 450,000 distinct CDR3 sequences, approximately 31% of them singletons. Sequenced input: blood. Source of these receptors: a girl aged 2-17 years with multiple sclerosis.

This clonotype turned up a few times. This chain connects TRBV20-1 to TRBJ2-7; 7 bases match TRBD1. With V trimmed by 6 bases and J by 2 bases, 10 bases remained unmatched. In germline, CDR1 is DFQATT, CDR2 SNEGSKA (reference sequence). CDR3 length: 14 residues. In DNA, the CDR3 is TGCAGTGCGCCTGACAGGGTCCCCACCTACGAGCAGTACTTC. Protein sequence: CSAPDRVPTYEQYF.

The chain recombines TRBV19 with TRBJ2-7; D ambiguous. This CDR3 is 15 amino acids long. The V end was cut by 5 bases, the J end by 3 bases, with 17 bases between. Germline V CDR1 and CDR2: LNHDA, SQIVND (reference sequence). The CDR3 loop reads CASSDPRAGSYEQYF. The CDR3 DNA reads as TGTGCCAGTAGTGACCCCCGAGCAGGAAGCTACGAGCAGTACTTC.

The chain couples TRBV6-1 to TRBJ2-5, with 10 bases that match TRBD1. In germline, CDR1 is MNHNS, CDR2 SASEGT. With V trimmed by 5 bases and J by 4 bases, 1 base remained unmatched. The CDR3 is 13 residues long. As DNA, the CDR3 is TGTGCCAGCAGTAGGACAGGGGGAGAGACCCAGTACTTC. It codes for CASSRTGGETQYF.